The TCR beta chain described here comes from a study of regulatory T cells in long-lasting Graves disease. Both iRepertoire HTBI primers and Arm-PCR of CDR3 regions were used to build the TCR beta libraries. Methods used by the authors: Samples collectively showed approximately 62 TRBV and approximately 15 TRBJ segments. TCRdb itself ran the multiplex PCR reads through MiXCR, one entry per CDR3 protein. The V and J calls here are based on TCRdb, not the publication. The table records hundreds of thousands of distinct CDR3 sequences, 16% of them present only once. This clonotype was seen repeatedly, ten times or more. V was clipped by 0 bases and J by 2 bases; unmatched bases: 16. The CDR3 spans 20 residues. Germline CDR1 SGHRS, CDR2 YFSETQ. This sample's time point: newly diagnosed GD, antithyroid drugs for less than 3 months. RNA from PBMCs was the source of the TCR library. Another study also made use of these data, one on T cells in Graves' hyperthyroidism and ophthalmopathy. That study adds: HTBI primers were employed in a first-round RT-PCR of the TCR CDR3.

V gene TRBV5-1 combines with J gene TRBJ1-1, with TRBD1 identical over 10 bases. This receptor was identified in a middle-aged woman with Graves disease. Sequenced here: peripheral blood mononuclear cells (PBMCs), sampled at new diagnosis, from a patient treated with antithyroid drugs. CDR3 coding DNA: TGCGCCAGCAGCTTGGTTGGAGACAGGGGGCGCGGAATGGGAAACACTGAAGCTTTCTTT. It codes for CASSLVGDRGRGMGNTEAFF. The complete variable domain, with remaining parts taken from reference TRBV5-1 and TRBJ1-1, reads KAGVTQTPRYLIKTRGQQVTLSCSPISGHRSVSWYQQTPGQGLQFLFEYFSETQRNKGNFPGRFSGRQFSNSRSEMNVSTLELGDSALYLCASSLVGDRGRGMGNTEAFFGQGTRLTVV.